One sample yielded the 13 T cell receptor beta chains listed below, sequenced in a study of blood T cell repertoires in COVID-19. Sequenced by immunoSEQ multiplex PCR; TCRdb stores in-frame clones only, minus some. The sample consists of about 240,000 clones, around 86% of them appearing once. Sequencing was carried out using peripheral blood. Receptors originate from a woman under 40 who had recovered from COVID-19.

This rearrangement joins TRBV5-1 to TRBJ1-1; D is possibly TRBD1 (6 bases). This CDR3 contains 17 residues. Trimming took off 4 bases at V and 4 bases at J, with 23 bases between the two ends. Germline V gene lookup returns CDR1 SGHRS and CDR2 YFSETQ. CDR3 residues: CASSLDGLGVRGTEAFF. CDR3 bases: TGCGCCAGCAGCCTGGACGGATTGGGCGTCAGGGGCACTGAAGCTTTCTTT.

J is TRBJ1-6 and V is TRBV7-6; D is perhaps TRBD1 (5 bases). In germline, CDR1 is SGHVS, CDR2 FNYEAQ. The V end was cut by 0 bases, the J end by 10 bases, with 13 bases between. This CDR3 is 15 amino acids long. The CDR3 DNA sequence: TGTGCCAGCAGCTTAGCGCTAAGGGGTGAATCACCCCTCCACTTT. Translated, it gives CASSLALRGESPLHF. Variable domain in full (rest from reference TRBV7-6 and TRBJ1-6): GAGVSQSPRYKVTKRGQDVALRCDPISGHVSLYWYRQALGQGPEFLTYFNYEAQQDKSGLPNDRFSAERPEGSISTLTIQRTEQRDSAMYRCASSLALRGESPLHFGNGTRLTVT.

This chain uses TRBV9 with TRBJ2-5; tentatively, D is TRBD2 (7 bases). Trimming shortened V by 3 bases and J by 5 bases, and 17 bases separated the two germline ends. This CDR3 has 15 amino acids. Germline CDR1 SGDLS, CDR2 YYNGEE. The CDR3 bases are TGTGCCAGCAGCGCCCCAACTGGGGGGGCCGAGACCCAGTACTTC. It yields the protein CASSAPTGGAETQYF.

In its sample, this clone was seen once. This sequence joins TRBV24-1 and TRBJ2-1; D might be TRBD2 (6 bases). The CDR3 is 15 residues long. CDR1 and CDR2 (germline): KGHDR, SFDVKD. V lost 3 bases and J 7 bases, leaving 15 bases between the germline ends. The chain's CDR3 is CATSDPGTSGNEQFF. DNA for the CDR3: TGTGCCACCAGTGATCCAGGGACTTCCGGGAATGAGCAGTTCTTC.

The chain has TRBV7-6 and TRBJ2-1, with 7 positions matching TRBD1. The CDR3 sequence is 15 residues long. CDR1 is SGHVS and CDR2 is FNYEAQ in the germline V gene. J gave up 10 bases and V 4 bases, and 13 bases lay outside the gene matches. DNA for the CDR3: TGTGCCAGCAGCTCTCGGAGAACAGGGGCTCGCGAGCAGTTCTTC. Amino acid sequence: CASSSRRTGAREQFF. Drawing the rest from reference TRBV7-6 and TRBJ2-1, the complete variable domain is GAGVSQSPRYKVTKRGQDVALRCDPISGHVSLYWYRQALGQGPEFLTYFNYEAQQDKSGLPNDRFSAERPEGSISTLTIQRTEQRDSAMYRCASSSRRTGAREQFFGPGTRLTVL.

The rearrangement joins TRBV19 to TRBJ2-3, with TRBD2 as a possible D gene (5 bases). Germline CDR1 reads LNHDA; CDR2 reads SQIVND (reference sequence). The CDR3 runs 14 residues. Trimming removed 3 bases from V and 4 bases from J, with 11 bases in between. The CDR3 spells CASSMRVVSDTQYF. The CDR3 DNA follows: TGTGCCAGTAGTATGAGGGTAGTCTCAGATACGCAGTATTTT.

The chain links TRBV12-5 to TRBJ1-3; D gene ambiguous. Per germline, CDR1 LGHNT and CDR2 FRNRAP. The V and J ends lost 4 bases and 0 bases respectively, with 7 bases between them. The CDR3 totals 14 residues. This CDR3 is CASGSSPSGNTIYF. The CDR3 nucleotides are TGTGCTAGTGGTTCTAGTCCCTCTGGAAACACCATATATTTT.

This rearrangement joins TRBV5-4 to TRBJ1-5, with D uncertain. Germline V gives CDR1 SGHNT, CDR2 YYREEE (reference sequence). The CDR3 is 17 amino acids. V was clipped by 1 base and J by 0 bases, with 14 bases between them. CDR3 DNA sequence: TGTGCCAGCAGCTTGTCGTCAGTTGGTAATAGCAATCAGCCCCAGCATTTT. As protein: CASSLSSVGNSNQPQHF.

This clone was seen only once. This chain links TRBV7-6 with TRBJ1-6, with D possibly being TRBD1 (5 bases). Trimming pared 0 bases from V and 9 bases from J, leaving 9 bases between. The germline V gene encodes CDR1 SGHVS and CDR2 FNYEAQ. The CDR3 consists of 14 residues. In nucleotides, the CDR3 is TGTGCCAGCAGCTTAGCGCAGGGAGGTTCACCCCTCCACTTT. Amino acids: CASSLAQGGSPLHF.

J is TRBJ1-6 and V is TRBV13, with D perhaps TRBD1 (6 bases). Germline CDR1 and CDR2: PRHDT and FYEKMQ (reference sequence). V gave up 2 bases and J gave up 7 bases, with 18 bases separating them. The CDR3 spans 17 residues. The DNA of the CDR3 is TGTGCCAGCAGCTTAAGACAGCCGGACAGTTCCAATTCACCCCTCCACTTT. It encodes CASSLRQPDSSNSPLHF.

The V gene is TRBV19, the J gene TRBJ2-3; weak D call: TRBD1 (6 bases). This CDR3 is built from 19 residues. Germline V gives CDR1 LNHDA, CDR2 SQIVND (reference sequence). With 3 bases removed from V and 5 bases from J, the gap between germline ends came to 27 bases. CDR3 in DNA: TGTGCCAGTAGTATCGACGAGAGGTGGGGGACCCAAGGGGGAGATACGCAGTATTTT. This translates into CASSIDERWGTQGGDTQYF.

This clone came up once. The V and J genes are TRBV6-5 and TRBJ2-2, with D tentatively TRBD2 (5 bases). V lost 6 bases and J 5 bases, leaving 10 bases between the germline ends. There are 13 residues in the CDR3. The germline CDR1 and CDR2 sequences are MNHEY and SVGAGI. CDR3 coding DNA: TGTGCCAGCAGCCCCGGAGGTACCGGGGAGCTGTTTTTT. It codes for CASSPGGTGELFF.

V is TRBV24-1 and J is TRBJ2-5; weak D call: TRBD1 (6 bases). Germline CDR1 KGHDR, CDR2 SFDVKD. This CDR3 spans 14 amino acids. V was pared by 1 base and J by 4 bases, with 9 bases between. CDR3 in amino acids: CATSDLGGLETQYF. DNA for the CDR3: TGTGCCACCAGTGATTTAGGGGGTTTAGAGACCCAGTACTTC.